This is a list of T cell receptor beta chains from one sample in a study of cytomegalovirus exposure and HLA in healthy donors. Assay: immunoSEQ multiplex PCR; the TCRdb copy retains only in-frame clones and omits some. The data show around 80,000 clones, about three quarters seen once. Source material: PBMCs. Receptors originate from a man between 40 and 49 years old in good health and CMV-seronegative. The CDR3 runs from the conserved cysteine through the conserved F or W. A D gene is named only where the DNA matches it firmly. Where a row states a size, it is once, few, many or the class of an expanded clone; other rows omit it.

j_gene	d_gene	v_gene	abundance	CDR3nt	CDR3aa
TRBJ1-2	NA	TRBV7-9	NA	TGTGCCAGCAGCTTGCCGACAGCGCGATACACCTTC	CASSLPTARYTF
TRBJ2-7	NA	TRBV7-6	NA	TGTGCCAGCAGCGCCGGACAGTCCTACGAGCAGTACTTC	CASSAGQSYEQYF
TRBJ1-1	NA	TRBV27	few	TGTGCCAGCAGTTTATCCCCGGGGGGCCGGGATGCTTTCTTT	CASSLSPGGRDAFF
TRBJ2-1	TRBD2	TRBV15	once	TGTGCCACCAGCAGGTATACTAGCGGGACCTACAATGAGCAGTTCTTC	CATSRYTSGTYNEQFF
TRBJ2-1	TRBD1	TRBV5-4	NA	TGTGCCAGCAGCTCAACAGGGGGCAGGGAGCAGTTCTTC	CASSSTGGREQFF
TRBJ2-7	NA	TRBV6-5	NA	TGTGCCAGCAGACACCCTACAGGGACTACCTACGAGCAGTACTTC	CASRHPTGTTYEQYF
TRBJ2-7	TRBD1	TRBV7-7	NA	TGTGCTAGCAGCTTAGAACGGGGACAGGGGCTCGACGAGCAGTACTTC	CASSLERGQGLDEQYF
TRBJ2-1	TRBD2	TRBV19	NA	TGTGCCAGTTCTTTAACTAGCGGGAGTATCAATGAGCAGTTCTTC	CASSLTSGSINEQFF
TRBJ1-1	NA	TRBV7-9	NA	TGTGCCAGCAGGCCCCAGGTGCGGGACACTGAAGCTTTCTTT	CASRPQVRDTEAFF
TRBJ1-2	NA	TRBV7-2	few	TGTGCCAGCAGCTTACGGGAAAGAAGTCAGTATGGCTACACCTTC	CASSLRERSQYGYTF
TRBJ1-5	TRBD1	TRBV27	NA	TGTGCCAGCAGTTTAAGGGACAGGGCGCATCAGCCCCAGCATTTT	CASSLRDRAHQPQHF
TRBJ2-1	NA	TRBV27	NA	TGTGCCAGCAGGGGATTAAGCGGAGGGGTTGAGCAGTTCTTC	CASRGLSGGVEQFF
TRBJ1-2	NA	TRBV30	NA	TGTGCCTGGGAGCGAGCAAACTATGGCTACACCTTC	CAWERANYGYTF
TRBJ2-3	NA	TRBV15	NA	TGTGCCACCAGCGTGGGGCACACAGATACGCAGTATTTT	CATSVGHTDTQYF
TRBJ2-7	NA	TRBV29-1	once	TGCAGCGTACGGTCTACCTACGAGCAGTACTTC	CSVRSTYEQYF
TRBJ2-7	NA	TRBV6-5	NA	TGTGCCAGCAGTTTGCCGGGGAGCGGGGAGCAGTACTTC	CASSLPGSGEQYF
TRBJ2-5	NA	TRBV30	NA	TGTGCCTGGAGTGTACTTCCGGGTTTGGAGACCCAGTACTTC	CAWSVLPGLETQYF
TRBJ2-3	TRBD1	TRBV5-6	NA	TGTGCCAGCAGCGACGGACAGGGGAGGACAGATACGCAGTATTTT	CASSDGQGRTDTQYF
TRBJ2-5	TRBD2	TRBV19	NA	TGTGCCAGTAGGCATATAGCGGGAGCTGGCGAGACCCAGTACTTC	CASRHIAGAGETQYF
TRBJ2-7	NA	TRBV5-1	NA	TGCGCCAGCAGTCTGGCCGACGAGCAGTACTTC	CASSLADEQYF
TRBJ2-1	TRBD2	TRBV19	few	TGTGCCAGTTCGGGACTAGCGGGAGAGTACAATGAGCAGTTCTTC	CASSGLAGEYNEQFF
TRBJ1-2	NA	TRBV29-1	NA	TGCAGCGTTGAAGATCCAGCAGCGCGCCCTAACTATGGCTACACCTTC	CSVEDPAARPNYGYTF
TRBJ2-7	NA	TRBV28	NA	TGTGCCAGCAGTTTTTTAAGACGGGCCTACGAGCAGTACTTC	CASSFLRRAYEQYF
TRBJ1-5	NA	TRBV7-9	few	TGTGCCAGCGGCGACAGGTTGAATCAGCCCCAGCATTTT	CASGDRLNQPQHF
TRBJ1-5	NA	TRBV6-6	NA	TGTGCCAGCAGTCGGACAGTCTCCGTTAATCAGCCCCAGCATTTT	CASSRTVSVNQPQHF
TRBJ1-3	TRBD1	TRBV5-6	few	TGTGCCAGCAGCTTGGTACAGGGGACGAACACCATATATTTT	CASSLVQGTNTIYF